This T cell receptor (beta chain) was captured in a study of T cell responses to AZD1222 COVID-19 vaccine. This CDR3 is built from 13 residues. J gave up 7 bases and V 7 bases, and 9 bases lay outside the gene matches. Study-wide points: The study identified only a handful of AZD1222 recipients as seropositive at baseline. No repertoire was sampled before or during the peak T cell response, only after it.

Remarks on this clone: Antigen specificity is unknown.

Measured with immunoSEQ multiplex PCR; TCRdb has only the in-frame clones, and not every one. The sample has about 130,000 clones, approximately 93% seen once. This clonotype originated in an adult in good health. The chain combines TRBV12-3 or TRBV12-4 with TRBJ1-1; 7 bases are shared with TRBD1. The sequences come from peripheral blood, collected on day 0 of AZD1222 vaccination. The CDR3 is CASTEGAVGEAFF. CDR3 in DNA: TGTGCCAGCACGGAGGGGGCAGTCGGTGAAGCTTTCTTT.